These T cell receptor beta chains were read from a single sample in a study of T-cell reconstitution after alpha-beta-depleted transplantation in children. Via MiXCR, TCRdb re-called the PCR reads, giving one row per CDR3 protein. The sample records 500,000 to 750,000 distinct CDR3 sequences, 10% to 15% being singletons. The sequencing here drew on PBMCs, mostly from graft donor cells, taken 360 days after TCRalphabeta/CD19-depleted stem cell transplant. The receptors stem from a male patient between 10 and 17 years old who had a stem cell transplant for acute myeloid leukemia, so the T cells may come from the graft donor. Each CDR3 is given without its conserved first and last residue. The D gene is left open where the match is weak.

V	D	length	CDR3
TRBV28	TRBD2	16	ASSLLLAGGSSYNEQF
TRBV4-2	TRBD1	15	ASSQDKGQGNTGELF
TRBV30	.	11	AWSPVLGDTQY
TRBV7-9	.	13	ASSPGATGIEKLF
TRBV28	.	11	ASSSEGRYEQY
TRBV12-3/TRBV12-4	TRBD2	13	ASSLATGGQETQY
TRBV13	TRBD2	13	ASSYNRDYHNEQF
TRBV29-1	.	14	SVERVGGPGTDTQY
TRBV3-1	TRBD1	13	ASSQVGTAYNEQF
TRBV25-1	TRBD1	14	ASSEYGGQGLYEQY
TRBV5-6	.	12	ASSPRSRNYGYT
TRBV12-3/TRBV12-4	TRBD1	12	ASSLGTGSHEQY
TRBV12-3/TRBV12-4	.	11	ASTKSPGDTQY
TRBV7-2	.	11	ASTLRPTTEAF
TRBV10-3	.	12	AISDTGNQETQY
TRBV10-3	TRBD1	12	AIRGQGTDSPLH
TRBV7-8	.	9	ASRLWVTQY
TRBV29-1	TRBD2	11	SVVGGAGYEQY
TRBV6-1	TRBD1	11	ASTRDRVYGYT
TRBV5-1	TRBD2	13	ASSPGTSGSTEQF
TRBV29-1	.	11	SVDSGGDQPQH
TRBV6-2/TRBV6-3	.	15	ASSYSAGQAEQETQY
TRBV29-1	.	11	SVEGGGHYEQY
TRBV2	.	13	ASSAQRVNTDTQY
TRBV10-3	TRBD2	13	AINNPGLASETQY
TRBV12-3/TRBV12-4	TRBD1	13	ASSFSGTADSPLH
TRBV30	TRBD2	10	AWSTGTSGPY
TRBV20-1	.	11	SAPGLDNEKLF
TRBV12-3/TRBV12-4	TRBD1	11	ASSSGTVYEQY
TRBV28	TRBD2	14	ASSFQFGRLNNEQF
TRBV24-1	.	14	ATSGLGTRRTYEQY
TRBV6-5	.	13	ASSYSFGSNQPQH
TRBV24-1	TRBD2	15	ATSGGVGLAGYNEQF
TRBV20-1	TRBD2	10	SAGGGTDTQY
TRBV29-1	TRBD2	14	SVDAQREPGANVLT
TRBV29-1	.	14	SVGFWGRQGGETQY
TRBV20-1	.	13	SARRGRGVTYEQY
TRBV5-1	.	13	ASSLAAGLREKLF
TRBV6-2/TRBV6-3	.	15	ASSYSTQGFTYNEQF
TRBV25-1	.	13	ASSEYKGGRETQY
TRBV28	TRBD1	13	ASLSMTGLHYEQY
TRBV12-3/TRBV12-4	TRBD1	13	ASTVSRGLGQPQH
TRBV20-1	.	13	SAPRGVGGYNEQF
TRBV3-1	.	14	ASSQLDSSYNSPLH
TRBV3-1	.	12	ASKGGPPTGELF
TRBV14	TRBD2	14	ASSRLAGGALYEQY
TRBV5-6	.	11	ASTESGANVLT
TRBV15	TRBD2	13	ATSRDSSGRREQY
TRBV6-1	.	14	ASSLPFGTPTGELF
TRBV28	TRBD1	14	ASSRTGGFMNTEAF
TRBV7-2	TRBD2	14	ASIPSRLGGQETQY
TRBV28	TRBD2	13	ASLRAGVRTDTQY
TRBV27	.	11	ASSLHRDNEQF
TRBV7-2	TRBD2	12	ASGFRDYYNEQF
TRBV20-1	.	10	SARTWAGELF
TRBV4-2	.	18	ASSQDVTGTRGWNTGELF
TRBV28	.	17	ASSLKSALADSSYNEQF
TRBV6-2/TRBV6-3	.	13	ASSDRLAIGETQY
TRBV24-1	.	11	ATVDWGNTEAF